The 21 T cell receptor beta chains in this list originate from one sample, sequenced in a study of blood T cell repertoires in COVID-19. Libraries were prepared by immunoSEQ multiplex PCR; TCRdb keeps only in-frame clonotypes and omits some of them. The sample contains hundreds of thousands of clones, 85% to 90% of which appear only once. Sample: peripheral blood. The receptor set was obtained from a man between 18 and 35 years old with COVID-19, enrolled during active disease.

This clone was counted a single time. CDR3 loop: CASSQCLPRKGYNEQFF. CDR3 in DNA: TGCGCCAGCAGTCAATGCCTCCCGAGGAAAGGCTACAATGAGCAGTTCTTC. V gene TRBV23-1 combines with J gene TRBJ2-1; D remains unclear. TRBV23-1 is recorded as an ORF, its role being uncertain. Trimming stripped 1 base from V and 3 bases from J, with 16 bases between. The CDR3 has 17 amino acids.

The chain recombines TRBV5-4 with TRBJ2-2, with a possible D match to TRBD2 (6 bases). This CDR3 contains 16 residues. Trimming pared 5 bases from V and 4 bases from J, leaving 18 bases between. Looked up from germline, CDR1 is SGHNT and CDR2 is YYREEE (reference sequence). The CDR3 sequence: CASSSRLVGSTGELFF. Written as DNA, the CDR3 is TGTGCCAGCAGTTCTAGACTAGTTGGGTCCACCGGGGAGCTGTTTTTT.

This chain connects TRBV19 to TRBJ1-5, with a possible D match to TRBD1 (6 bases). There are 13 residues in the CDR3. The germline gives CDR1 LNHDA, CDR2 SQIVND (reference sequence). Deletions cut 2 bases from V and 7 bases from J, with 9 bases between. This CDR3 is CASSITGRQPQHF. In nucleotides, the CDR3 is TGTGCCAGTAGTATAACAGGGCGGCAGCCCCAGCATTTT.

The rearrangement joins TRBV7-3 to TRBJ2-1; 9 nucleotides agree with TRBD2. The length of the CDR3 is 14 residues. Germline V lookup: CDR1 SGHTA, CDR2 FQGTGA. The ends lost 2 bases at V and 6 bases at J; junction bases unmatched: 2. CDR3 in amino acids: CASSLQREANEQFF. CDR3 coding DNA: TGTGCCAGCAGCTTACAGCGGGAGGCCAATGAGCAGTTCTTC.

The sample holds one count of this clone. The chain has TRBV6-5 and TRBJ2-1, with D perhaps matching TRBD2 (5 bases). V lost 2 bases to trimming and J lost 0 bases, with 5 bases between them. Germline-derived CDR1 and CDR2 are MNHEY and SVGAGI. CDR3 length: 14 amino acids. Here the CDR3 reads CASSYRGSYNEQFF. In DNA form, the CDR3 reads TGTGCCAGCAGTTACCGGGGCTCCTACAATGAGCAGTTCTTC.

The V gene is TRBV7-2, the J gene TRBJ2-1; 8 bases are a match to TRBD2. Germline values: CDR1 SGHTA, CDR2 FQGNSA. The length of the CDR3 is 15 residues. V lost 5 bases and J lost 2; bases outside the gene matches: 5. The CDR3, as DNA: TGTGCCAGCAGCCGCGGACTAGCCCCCTACAATGAGCAGTTCTTC. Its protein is CASSRGLAPYNEQFF.

This chain's CDR3 is CASSPPLAGILQYF. DNA for the CDR3: TGTGCCAGCTCACCACCCCTAGCGGGGATTTTGCAGTATTTT. The J gene is TRBJ2-3, the V gene TRBV18; 9 bases fit TRBD2. CDR1 and CDR2 from the germline V gene are KGHSH and LQKENI. The J segment lost 11 bases and the V segment lost 0 bases, leaving 6 bases of the junction unmatched. The CDR3 covers 14 residues.

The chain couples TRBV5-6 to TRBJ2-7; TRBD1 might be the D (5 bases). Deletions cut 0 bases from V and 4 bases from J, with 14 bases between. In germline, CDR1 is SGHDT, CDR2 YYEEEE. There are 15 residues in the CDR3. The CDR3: CASSLEWTRPYEQYF. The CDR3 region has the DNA TGTGCCAGCAGCTTGGAGTGGACAAGACCGTACGAGCAGTACTTC.

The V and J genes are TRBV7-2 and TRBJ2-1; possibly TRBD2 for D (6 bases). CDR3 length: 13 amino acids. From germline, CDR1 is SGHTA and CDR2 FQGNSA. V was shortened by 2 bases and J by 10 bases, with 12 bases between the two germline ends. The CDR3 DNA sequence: TGTGCCAGCAGCTTAATTTGGCGGGAAGAGCAGTTCTTC. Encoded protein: CASSLIWREEQFF.

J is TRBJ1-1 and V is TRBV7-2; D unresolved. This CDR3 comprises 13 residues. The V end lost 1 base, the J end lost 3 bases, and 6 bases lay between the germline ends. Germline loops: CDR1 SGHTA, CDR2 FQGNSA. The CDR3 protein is CASSLVTDTEAFF. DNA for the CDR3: TGTGCCAGCAGCTTAGTAACGGACACTGAAGCTTTCTTT.

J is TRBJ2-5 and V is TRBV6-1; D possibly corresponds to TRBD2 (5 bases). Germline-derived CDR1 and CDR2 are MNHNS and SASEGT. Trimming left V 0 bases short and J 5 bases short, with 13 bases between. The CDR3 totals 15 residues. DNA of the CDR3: TGTGCCAGCAGTGAAGCTCCACCGCCGGGGGAGACCCAGTACTTC. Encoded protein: CASSEAPPPGETQYF.

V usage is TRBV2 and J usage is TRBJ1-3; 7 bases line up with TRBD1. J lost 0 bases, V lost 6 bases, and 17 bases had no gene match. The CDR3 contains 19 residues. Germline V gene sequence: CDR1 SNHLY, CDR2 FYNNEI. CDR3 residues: CASSLQGQRRRLSGNTIYF. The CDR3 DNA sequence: TGTGCCAGCAGCCTCCAGGGACAGCGCCGGAGGCTCTCTGGAAACACCATATATTTT.

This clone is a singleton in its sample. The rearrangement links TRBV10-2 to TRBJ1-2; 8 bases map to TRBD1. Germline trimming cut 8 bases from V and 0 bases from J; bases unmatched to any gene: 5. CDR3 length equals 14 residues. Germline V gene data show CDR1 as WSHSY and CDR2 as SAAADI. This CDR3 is CASLGTGTNYGYTF. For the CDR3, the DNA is TGCGCCAGCCTTGGGACAGGTACTAACTATGGCTACACCTTC.

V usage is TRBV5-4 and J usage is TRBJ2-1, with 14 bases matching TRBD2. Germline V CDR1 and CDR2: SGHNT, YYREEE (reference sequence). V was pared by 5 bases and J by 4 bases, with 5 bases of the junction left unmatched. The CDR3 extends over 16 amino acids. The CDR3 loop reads CASSRTSGGPYNEQFF. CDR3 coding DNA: TGTGCCAGCAGTCGGACTAGCGGGGGGCCATACAATGAGCAGTTCTTC. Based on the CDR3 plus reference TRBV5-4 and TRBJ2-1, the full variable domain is ETGVTQSPTHLIKTRGQQVTLRCSSQSGHNTVSWYQQALGQGPQFIFQYYREEENGRGNFPPRFSGLQFPNYSSELNVNALELDDSALYLCASSRTSGGPYNEQFFGPGTRLTVL.

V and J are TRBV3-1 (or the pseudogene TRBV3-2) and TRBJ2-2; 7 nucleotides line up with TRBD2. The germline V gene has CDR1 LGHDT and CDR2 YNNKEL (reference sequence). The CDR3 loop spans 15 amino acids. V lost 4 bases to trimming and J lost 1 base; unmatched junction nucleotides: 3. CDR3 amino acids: CASSRSGRNTGELFF. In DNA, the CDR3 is TGTGCCAGCAGCCGTAGCGGGCGGAACACCGGGGAGCTGTTTTTT.

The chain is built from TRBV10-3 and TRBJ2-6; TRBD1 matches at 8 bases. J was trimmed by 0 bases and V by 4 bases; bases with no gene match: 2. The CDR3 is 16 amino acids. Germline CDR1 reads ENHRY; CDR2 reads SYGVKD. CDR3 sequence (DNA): TGTGCCATCAGTGGACAGGGGAACTCTGGGGCCAACGTCCTGACTTTC. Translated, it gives CAISGQGNSGANVLTF.

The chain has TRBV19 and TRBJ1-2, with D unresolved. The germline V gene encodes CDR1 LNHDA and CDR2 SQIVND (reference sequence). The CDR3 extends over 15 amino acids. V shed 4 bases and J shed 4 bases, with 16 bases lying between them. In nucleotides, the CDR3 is TGTGCCAGTAGTACCCTGACAACCTCCTTCTATGGCTACACCTTC. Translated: CASSTLTTSFYGYTF.

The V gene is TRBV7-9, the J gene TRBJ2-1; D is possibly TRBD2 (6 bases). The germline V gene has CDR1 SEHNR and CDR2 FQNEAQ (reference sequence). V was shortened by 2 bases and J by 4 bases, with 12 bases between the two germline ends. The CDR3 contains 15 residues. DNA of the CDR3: TGTGCCAGCAGCTTAAGTCTAGGAGGGTACAATGAGCAGTTCTTC. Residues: CASSLSLGGYNEQFF.

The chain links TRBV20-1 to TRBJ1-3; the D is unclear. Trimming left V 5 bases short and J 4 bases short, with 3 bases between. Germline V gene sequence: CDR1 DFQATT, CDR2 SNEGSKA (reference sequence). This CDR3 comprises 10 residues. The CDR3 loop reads CSALGNTIYF. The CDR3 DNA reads TGCAGTGCTCTAGGAAACACCATATATTTT.

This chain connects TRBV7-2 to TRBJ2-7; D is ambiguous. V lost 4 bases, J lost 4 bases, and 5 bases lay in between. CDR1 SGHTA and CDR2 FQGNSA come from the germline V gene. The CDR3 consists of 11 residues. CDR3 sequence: CASSSPYEQYF. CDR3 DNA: TGTGCCAGCAGCTCCCCTTACGAGCAGTACTTC.

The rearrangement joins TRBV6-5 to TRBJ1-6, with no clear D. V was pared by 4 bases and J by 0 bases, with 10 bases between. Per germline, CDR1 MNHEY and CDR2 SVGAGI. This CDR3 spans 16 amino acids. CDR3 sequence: CASSSSGRSYNSPLHF. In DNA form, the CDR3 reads TGTGCCAGCAGTTCGTCAGGCCGCTCCTATAATTCACCCCTCCACTTT.